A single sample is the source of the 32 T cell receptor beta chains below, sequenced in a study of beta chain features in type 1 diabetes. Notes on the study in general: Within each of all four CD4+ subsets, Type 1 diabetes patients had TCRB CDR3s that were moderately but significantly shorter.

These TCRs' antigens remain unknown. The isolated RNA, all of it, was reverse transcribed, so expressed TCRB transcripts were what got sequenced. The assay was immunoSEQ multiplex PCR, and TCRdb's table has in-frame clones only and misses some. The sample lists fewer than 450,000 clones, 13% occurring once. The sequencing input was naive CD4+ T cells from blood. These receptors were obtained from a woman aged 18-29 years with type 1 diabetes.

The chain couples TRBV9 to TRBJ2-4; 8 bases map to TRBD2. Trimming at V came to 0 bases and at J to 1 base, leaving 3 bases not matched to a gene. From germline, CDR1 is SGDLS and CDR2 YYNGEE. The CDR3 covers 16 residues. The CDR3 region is CASSVEASGAKNIQYF. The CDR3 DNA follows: TGTGCCAGCAGCGTAGAGGCTAGCGGGGCCAAAAACATTCAGTACTTC.

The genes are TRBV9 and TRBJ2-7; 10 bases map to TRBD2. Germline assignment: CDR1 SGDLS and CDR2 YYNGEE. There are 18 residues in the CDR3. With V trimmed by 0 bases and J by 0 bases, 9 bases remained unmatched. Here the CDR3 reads CASSVALAGAGCSYEQYV. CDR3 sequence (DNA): TGTGCCAGCAGCGTAGCGCTAGCGGGGGCAGGGTGCTCCTACGAGCAGTACGTC.

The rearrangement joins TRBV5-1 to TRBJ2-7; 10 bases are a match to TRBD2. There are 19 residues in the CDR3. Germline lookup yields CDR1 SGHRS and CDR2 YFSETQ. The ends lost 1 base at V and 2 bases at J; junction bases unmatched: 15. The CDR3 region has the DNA TGCGCCAGCAGCTTGTCGCAGCCCTTAGGGACTAGCGATACCTACGAGCAGTACTTC. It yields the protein CASSLSQPLGTSDTYEQYF.

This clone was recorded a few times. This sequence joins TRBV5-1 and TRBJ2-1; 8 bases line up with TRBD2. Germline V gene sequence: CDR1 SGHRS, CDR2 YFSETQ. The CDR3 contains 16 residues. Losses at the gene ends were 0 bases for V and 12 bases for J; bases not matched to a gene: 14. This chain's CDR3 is CASSLAAGLGQGVQFF. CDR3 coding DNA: TGCGCCAGCAGCTTGGCCGCGGGACTAGGTCAGGGTGTGCAGTTCTTC.

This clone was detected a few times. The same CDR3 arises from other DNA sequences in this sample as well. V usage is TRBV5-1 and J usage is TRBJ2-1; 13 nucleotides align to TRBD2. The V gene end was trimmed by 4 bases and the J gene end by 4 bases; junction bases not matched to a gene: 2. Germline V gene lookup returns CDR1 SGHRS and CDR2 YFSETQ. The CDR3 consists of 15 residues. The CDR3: CASSLLAGGYNEQFF. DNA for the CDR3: TGCGCCAGCAGCCTACTAGCGGGAGGGTACAATGAGCAGTTCTTC.

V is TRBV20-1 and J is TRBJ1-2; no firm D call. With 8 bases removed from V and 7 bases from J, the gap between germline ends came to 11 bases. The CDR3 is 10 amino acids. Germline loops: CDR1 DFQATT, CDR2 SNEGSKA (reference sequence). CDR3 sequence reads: CSSSGSGYTF. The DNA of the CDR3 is TGCAGTTCCAGCGGGAGTGGCTACACCTTC.

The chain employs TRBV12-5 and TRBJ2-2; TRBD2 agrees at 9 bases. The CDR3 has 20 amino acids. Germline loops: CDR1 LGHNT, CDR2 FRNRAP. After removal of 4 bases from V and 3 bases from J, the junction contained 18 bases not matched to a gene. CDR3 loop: CASGSLTGTSLKGHTGELFF. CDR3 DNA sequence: TGTGCTAGTGGTTCCTTAACCGGGACTAGCTTAAAAGGGCACACCGGGGAGCTGTTTTTT.

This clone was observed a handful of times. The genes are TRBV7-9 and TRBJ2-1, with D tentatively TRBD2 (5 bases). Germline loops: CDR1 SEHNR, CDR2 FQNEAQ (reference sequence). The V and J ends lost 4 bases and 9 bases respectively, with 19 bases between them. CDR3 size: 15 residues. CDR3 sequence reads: CASSSRTERFIEQFF. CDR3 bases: TGTGCCAGCAGCTCCAGGACTGAGCGGTTTATTGAGCAGTTCTTC.

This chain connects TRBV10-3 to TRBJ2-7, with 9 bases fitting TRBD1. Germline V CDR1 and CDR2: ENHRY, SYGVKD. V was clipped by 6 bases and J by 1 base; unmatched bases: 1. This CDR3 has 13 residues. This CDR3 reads CAISDRGSYEQYV. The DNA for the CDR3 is TGTGCCATCAGCGACAGGGGGTCCTACGAGCAGTACGTC.

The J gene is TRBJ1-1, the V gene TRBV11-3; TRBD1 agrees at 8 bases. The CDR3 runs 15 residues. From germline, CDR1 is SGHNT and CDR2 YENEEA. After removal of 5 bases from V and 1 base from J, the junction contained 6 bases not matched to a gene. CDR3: CASSVMGTGNTEAFF. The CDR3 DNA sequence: TGTGCCAGCAGCGTTATGGGGACAGGGAACACTGAAGCTTTCTTT.

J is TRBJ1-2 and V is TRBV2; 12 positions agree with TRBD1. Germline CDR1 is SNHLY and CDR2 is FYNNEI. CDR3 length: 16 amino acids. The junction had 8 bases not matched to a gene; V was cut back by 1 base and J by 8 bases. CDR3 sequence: CASSEDRGQGARGYTF. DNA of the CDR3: TGTGCCAGCAGTGAAGACCGGGGACAGGGGGCCAGAGGCTACACCTTC.

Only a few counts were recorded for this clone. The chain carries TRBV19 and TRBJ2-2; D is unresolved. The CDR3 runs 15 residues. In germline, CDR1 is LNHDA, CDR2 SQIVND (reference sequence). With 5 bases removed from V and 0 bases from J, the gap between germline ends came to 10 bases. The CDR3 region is CASSYGYANTGELFF. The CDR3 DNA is TGTGCCAGTAGTTACGGGTACGCGAACACCGGGGAGCTGTTTTTT.

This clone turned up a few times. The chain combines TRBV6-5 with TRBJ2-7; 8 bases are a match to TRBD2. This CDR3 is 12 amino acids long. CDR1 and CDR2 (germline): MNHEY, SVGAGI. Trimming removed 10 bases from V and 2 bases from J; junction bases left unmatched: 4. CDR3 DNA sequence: TGTGCCACCCGGGGGGGGCCCTACGAGCAGTACTTC. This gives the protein CATRGGPYEQYF.

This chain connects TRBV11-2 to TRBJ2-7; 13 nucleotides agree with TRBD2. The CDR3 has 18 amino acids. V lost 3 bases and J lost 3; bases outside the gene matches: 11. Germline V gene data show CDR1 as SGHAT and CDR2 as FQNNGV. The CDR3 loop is CASSLGLAGPRGIYEQYV. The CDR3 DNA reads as TGTGCCAGCAGCTTGGGACTAGCGGGACCCCGGGGGATCTACGAGCAGTACGTC.

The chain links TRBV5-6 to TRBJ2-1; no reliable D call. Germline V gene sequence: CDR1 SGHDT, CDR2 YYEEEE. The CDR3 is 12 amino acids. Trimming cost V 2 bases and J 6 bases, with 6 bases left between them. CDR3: CASSFQINEQFF. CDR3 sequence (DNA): TGTGCCAGCAGCTTTCAGATCAATGAGCAGTTCTTC.

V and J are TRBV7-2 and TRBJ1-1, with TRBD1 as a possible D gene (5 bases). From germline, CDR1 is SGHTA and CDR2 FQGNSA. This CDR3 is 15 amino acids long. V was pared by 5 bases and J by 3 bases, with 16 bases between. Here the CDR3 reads CASSPLRRVDTEAFF. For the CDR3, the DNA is TGTGCCAGCAGCCCCCTCCGCAGGGTAGACACTGAAGCTTTCTTT.

CDR3 sequence (DNA): TGTGCCAGTAGTTCCAGCGGGAGATGGAATACGCAGTATTTT. Translating gives CASSSSGRWNTQYF. The chain is built from TRBV19 and TRBJ2-3; 8 bases map to TRBD2. The ends lost 5 bases at V and 7 bases at J; junction bases unmatched: 8. The CDR3 consists of 14 residues. The V gene's germline CDR1 is LNHDA and CDR2 SQIVND (reference sequence).

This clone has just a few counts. CDR3 amino acids: CASSLGASGATDTQYF. In DNA, the CDR3 is TGTGCCAGCAGCTTAGGGGCTAGCGGTGCCACAGATACGCAGTATTTT. This chain uses TRBV7-6 with TRBJ2-3, with TRBD2 identical over 7 bases. The germline V gene encodes CDR1 SGHVS and CDR2 FNYEAQ. This CDR3 comprises 16 residues. V was pared by 1 base and J by 2 bases, with 6 bases of the junction left unmatched.

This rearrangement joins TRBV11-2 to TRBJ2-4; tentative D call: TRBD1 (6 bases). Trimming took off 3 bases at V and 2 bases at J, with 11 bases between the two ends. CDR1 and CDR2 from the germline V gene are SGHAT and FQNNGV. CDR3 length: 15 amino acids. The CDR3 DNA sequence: TGTGCCAGCAGCTTCGAAGGGGGATCCAAAAACATTCAGTACTTC. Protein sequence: CASSFEGGSKNIQYF.

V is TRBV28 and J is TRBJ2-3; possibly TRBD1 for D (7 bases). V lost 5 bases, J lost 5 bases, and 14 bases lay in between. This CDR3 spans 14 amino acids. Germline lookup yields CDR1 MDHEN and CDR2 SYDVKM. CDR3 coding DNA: TGTGCCAGCAGTCCCGGACAGGAGGGAGATACGCAGTATTTT. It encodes CASSPGQEGDTQYF.

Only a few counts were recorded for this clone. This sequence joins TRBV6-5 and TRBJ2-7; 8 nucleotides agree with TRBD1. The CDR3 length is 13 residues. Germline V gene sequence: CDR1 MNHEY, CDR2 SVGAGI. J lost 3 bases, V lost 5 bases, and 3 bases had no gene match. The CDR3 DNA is TGTGCCAGCAGTCCCGGGACAGGCTACGAGCAGTACTTC. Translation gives CASSPGTGYEQYF.

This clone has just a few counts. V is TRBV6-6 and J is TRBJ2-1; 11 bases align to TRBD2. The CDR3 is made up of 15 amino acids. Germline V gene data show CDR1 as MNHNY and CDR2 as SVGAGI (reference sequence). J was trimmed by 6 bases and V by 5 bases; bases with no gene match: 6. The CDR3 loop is CASSDASGRSNEQFF. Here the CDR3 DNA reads TGTGCCAGCAGTGACGCTAGCGGGAGGAGCAATGAGCAGTTCTTC.

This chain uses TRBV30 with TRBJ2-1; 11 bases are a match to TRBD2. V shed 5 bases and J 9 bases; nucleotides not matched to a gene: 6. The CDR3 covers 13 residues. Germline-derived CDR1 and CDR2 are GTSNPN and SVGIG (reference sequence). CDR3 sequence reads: CAWQGLADGEQFF. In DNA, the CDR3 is TGTGCCTGGCAGGGACTAGCGGACGGTGAGCAGTTCTTC.

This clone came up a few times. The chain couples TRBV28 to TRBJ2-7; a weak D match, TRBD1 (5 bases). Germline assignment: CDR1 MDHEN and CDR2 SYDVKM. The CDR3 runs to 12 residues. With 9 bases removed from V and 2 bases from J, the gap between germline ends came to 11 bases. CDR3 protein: CASRTLTYEQYF. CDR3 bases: TGTGCCAGTCGGACATTGACCTACGAGCAGTACTTC.

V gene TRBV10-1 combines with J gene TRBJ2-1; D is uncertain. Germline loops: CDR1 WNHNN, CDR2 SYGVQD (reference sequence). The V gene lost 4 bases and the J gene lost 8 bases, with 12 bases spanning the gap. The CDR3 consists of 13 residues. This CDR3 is CASSVLGTHEQFF. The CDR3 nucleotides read TGCGCCAGCAGTGTGCTGGGCACGCATGAGCAGTTCTTC.

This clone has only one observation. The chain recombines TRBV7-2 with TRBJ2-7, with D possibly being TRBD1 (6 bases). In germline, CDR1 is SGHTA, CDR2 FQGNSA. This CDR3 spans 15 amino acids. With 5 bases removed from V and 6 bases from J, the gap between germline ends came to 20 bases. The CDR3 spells CASSPSRVQGGEQYF. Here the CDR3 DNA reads TGTGCCAGCAGCCCATCGCGGGTACAGGGCGGCGAGCAGTACTTC.

CDR3 protein: CASRVAGFNTGELFF. The CDR3 DNA reads as TGCGCCAGCAGAGTGGCGGGGTTTAACACCGGGGAGCTGTTTTTT. The V and J genes are TRBV5-1 and TRBJ2-2, with D maybe TRBD2 (6 bases). Trimming left V 5 bases short and J 2 bases short, with 13 bases between. The length of the CDR3 is 15 residues. Germline values: CDR1 SGHRS, CDR2 YFSETQ.

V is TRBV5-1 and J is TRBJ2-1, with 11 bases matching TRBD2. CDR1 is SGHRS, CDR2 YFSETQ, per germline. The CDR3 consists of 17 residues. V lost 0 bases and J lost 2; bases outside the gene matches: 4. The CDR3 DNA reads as TGCGCCAGCAGCTTGGGGGCACTAGCGGGAGCCTACAATGAGCAGTTCTTC. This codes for CASSLGALAGAYNEQFF.

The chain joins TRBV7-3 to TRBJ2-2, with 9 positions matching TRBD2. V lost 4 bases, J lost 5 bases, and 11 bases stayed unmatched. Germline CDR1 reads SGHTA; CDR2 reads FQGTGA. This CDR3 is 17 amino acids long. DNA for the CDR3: TGTGCCAGCAGCTCCCTCCTTAGCGGGAGAGAAACCGGGGAGCTGTTTTTT. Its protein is CASSSLLSGRETGELFF.

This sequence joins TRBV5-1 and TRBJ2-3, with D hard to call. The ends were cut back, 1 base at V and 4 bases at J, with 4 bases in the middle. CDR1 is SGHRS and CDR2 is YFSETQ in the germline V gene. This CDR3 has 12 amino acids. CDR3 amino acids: CASSLYADTQYF. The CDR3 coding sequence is TGCGCCAGCAGCTTGTATGCAGATACGCAGTATTTT.

The DNA of the CDR3 is TGTGCCAGCGGGGCGGGAGGCACAGATACGCAGTATTTT. It translates to CASGAGGTDTQYF. The chain combines TRBV25-1 with TRBJ2-3, with 7 bases that match TRBD2. Germline assignment: CDR1 MGHDK and CDR2 SYGVNS. With V trimmed by 8 bases and J by 1 base, 3 bases remained unmatched. The CDR3 length is 13 residues.

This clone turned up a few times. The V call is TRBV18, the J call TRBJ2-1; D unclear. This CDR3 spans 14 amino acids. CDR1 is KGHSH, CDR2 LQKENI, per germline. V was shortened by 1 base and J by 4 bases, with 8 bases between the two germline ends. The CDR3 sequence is CASSPLEVYNEQFF. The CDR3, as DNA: TGTGCCAGCTCACCACTTGAGGTTTACAATGAGCAGTTCTTC.